What follows is one TCR beta chain and its context. This entry belongs to a study of blood T cell repertoires in COVID-19. In the study overall: Donors in the United States, Italy and Spain gave samples during acute or convalescent COVID-19. PBMCs, B-cell-depleted T cells, or T cells were the source of the cDNA or gDNA that made up the material.

Participants' reported clinical history set cohort assignment. With 5 bases removed from V and 0 bases from J, the gap between germline ends came to 8 bases. Germline CDR1 and CDR2: SEHNR and FQNEAQ (reference sequence). The CDR3 covers 14 residues. Some clones are missing from TCRdb's copy, which holds only in-frame ones; the method was immunoSEQ multiplex PCR. Altogether some 170,000 clones are present, around 82% being singletons, with the ten largest covering about 6%. V is TRBV7-9 and J is TRBJ1-3; no definite D call. The clonotype originates from a man in his forties or fifties who had recovered from COVID-19. Material for sequencing was PBMCs or T cells enriched from blood (not recorded which). CDR3 amino acids: CASSPESSGNTIYF. The DNA for the CDR3 is TGTGCCAGCAGCCCCGAGAGCTCTGGAAACACCATATATTTT.